This TCR beta chain was identified during a study of shared clonotypes between healthy human individuals. General study points: Naive subsets usually exceeded memory subsets in estimated richness.

CD4+ cell separation produced CD45RA+ naive and CD45RA-negative memory subsets. Repertoires were generated with immunoSEQ multiplex PCR, while TCRdb's copy carries only in-frame clones and drops some. The data contain millions of clones, 85% to 95% of them singletons. The CDR3 extends over 14 amino acids. With V trimmed by 8 bases and J by 5 bases, 8 bases remained unmatched. Per germline, CDR1 SNHLY and CDR2 FYNNEI. Of note for this clone: What it recognizes is unknown.

Sample: naive CD4+ T cells sorted from blood. Subset reported: CD45RA+ positively selected. The chain has TRBV2 and TRBJ2-5, with 10 bases matching TRBD1. This receptor was obtained from a man younger than 35 in good health. The DNA of the CDR3 is TGTGCCAGCCTTCAGGGGACAGGGGTGGAGACCCAGTACTTC. This gives the protein CASLQGTGVETQYF. Drawing the rest from reference TRBV2 and TRBJ2-5, the complete variable domain is EPEVTQTPSHQVTQMGQEVILRCVPISNHLYFYWYRQILGQKVEFLVSFYNNEISEKSEIFDDQFSVERPDGSNFTLKIRSTKLEDSAMYFCASLQGTGVETQYFGPGTRLLVL.